This T cell receptor (beta chain) was recorded in a study of cytomegalovirus exposure and HLA in healthy donors. Regarding the study as a whole: Accurate prediction of most subjects' HLA-A and HLA-B alleles from TCR beta sequences was reported. A later analysis linked a missense variant in DCLRE1C to the trimming of TCR beta V and J genes. Researchers counted roughly 160 TCR beta chains as cytomegalovirus-associated.

V was pared by 5 bases and J by 4 bases, with 20 bases between. Germline V gene sequence: CDR1 SGHVS, CDR2 FNYEAQ. The CDR3 contains 16 residues. There are a few counts of this clone. Its cognate antigen is unknown. The PCR made use of 60 Vbeta and 13 Jbeta primers. Per the study methods: A follow-up analysis tallied some 80 million unique TCR beta chains, roughly 11 million shared. Using immunoSEQ multiplex PCR, the repertoire was profiled, and TCRdb retains in-frame clones only, with some absent. The DNA was the basis for D and trimming; V, J and clone size are from that table. The table has 130,000 or so clones, 84% seen once.

The chain employs TRBV7-6 and TRBJ2-5, with D possibly matching TRBD2 (7 bases). Sequenced material: PBMCs. The receptor comes from a woman aged 18-30 years in good health and CMV-seropositive. The CDR3 DNA is TGTGCCAGCAGCCCTCCTAAAGGGGGGGGGCGAGAGACCCAGTACTTC. This sequence encodes CASSPPKGGGRETQYF.